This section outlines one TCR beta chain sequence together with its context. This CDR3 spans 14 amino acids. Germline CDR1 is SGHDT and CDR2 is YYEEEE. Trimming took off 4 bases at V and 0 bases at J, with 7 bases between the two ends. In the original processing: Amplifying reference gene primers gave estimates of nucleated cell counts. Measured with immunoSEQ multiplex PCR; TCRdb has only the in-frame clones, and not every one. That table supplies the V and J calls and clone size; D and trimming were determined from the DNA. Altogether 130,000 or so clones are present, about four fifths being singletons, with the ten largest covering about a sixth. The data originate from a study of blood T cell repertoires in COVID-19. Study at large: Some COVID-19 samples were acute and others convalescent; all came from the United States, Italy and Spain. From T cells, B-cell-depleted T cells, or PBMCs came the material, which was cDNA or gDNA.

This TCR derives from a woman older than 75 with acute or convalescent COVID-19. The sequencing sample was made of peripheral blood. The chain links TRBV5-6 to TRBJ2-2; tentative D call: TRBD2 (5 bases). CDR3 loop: CASSHGANTGELFF. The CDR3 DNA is TGTGCCAGCAGCCACGGGGCGAACACCGGGGAGCTGTTTTTT.